The 13 T cell receptor beta chains below all came from one sample that was sequenced in a study of regulatory and conventional T cells in RAG deficiency (dated by TCRdb to the late 2010s). The receptor library was made with the immunoSEQ multiplex PCR assay. TCRdb retrieved this table from immuneACCESS and kept in-frame rearrangements only. Not all clones are present; in checked studies, unresolved V genes account for under half, and no reason is known for the remainder. The sample profile shows about a thousand clones; around 81% of them were found once. The ten largest clones capture roughly a sixth of the sample. The source material was CD8+ T cells sorted from blood. These TCRs come from a human donor with RAG deficiency presenting as severe combined immunodeficiency.

V is TRBV27 and J is TRBJ2-7; a possible D gene is TRBD2 (6 bases). V was shortened by 4 bases and J by 4 bases, with 14 bases between the two germline ends. The germline V gene has CDR1 MNHEY and CDR2 SMNVEV (reference sequence). This CDR3 has 14 residues. The CDR3 spells CASSYLPGLYEQYF. The CDR3 DNA sequence: TGTGCCAGCAGTTACCTTCCGGGACTTTACGAGCAGTACTTC.

The chain carries TRBV27 and TRBJ2-3; 10 nucleotides match TRBD1. V lost 6 bases and J lost 4; bases outside the gene matches: 4. Germline-derived CDR1 and CDR2 are MNHEY and SMNVEV (reference sequence). The CDR3 consists of 14 residues. DNA for the CDR3: TGTGCCAGCAGGACAGGGGGCGCCGCAGATACGCAGTATTTT. Amino acids: CASRTGGAADTQYF.

The chain is built from TRBV6-4 and TRBJ1-2; D is ambiguous. Germline V gene sequence: CDR1 MRHNA, CDR2 SNTAGT. The V and J ends lost 5 bases and 4 bases respectively, with 23 bases between them. The CDR3 has 17 residues. The CDR3 protein is CASSRTSPHGKTYGYTF. In DNA, the CDR3 is TGTGCCAGCAGTCGCACATCCCCACACGGAAAGACCTATGGCTACACCTTC.

The rearrangement links TRBV15 to TRBJ2-7, with TRBD1 as a possible D gene (6 bases). The CDR3 sequence is 13 residues long. The germline CDR1 and CDR2 sequences are LNHNV and YYDKDF (reference sequence). V lost 4 bases, J lost 5 bases, and 12 bases lay in between. CDR3 region: CATSINRVDEQYF. The CDR3 DNA is TGTGCCACCAGCATCAACAGGGTCGACGAGCAGTACTTC.

The CDR3 loop reads CASSQDKTASEQYF. In DNA form, the CDR3 reads TGCGCCAGCAGCCAAGACAAAACGGCCTCCGAGCAGTACTTC. This rearrangement joins TRBV4-3 to TRBJ2-7; the D is unclear. CDR1 LGHNA and CDR2 YSLEER come from the germline V gene. The CDR3 loop spans 14 amino acids. Trimming took 0 bases from V and 6 from J, leaving 12 bases between them.

DNA for the CDR3: TGCGCCAGCAGCTCCCGATACAGGGTTGGATCCGGCTACACCTTC. It encodes CASSSRYRVGSGYTF. This chain connects TRBV5-1 to TRBJ1-2, with D possibly being TRBD1 (6 bases). The CDR3 covers 15 residues. The germline V and J ends were trimmed by 3 bases and 8 bases, with 20 bases remaining between them. The germline V gene has CDR1 SGHRS and CDR2 YFSETQ.

This chain links TRBV4-1 with TRBJ2-6, with TRBD2 matching 7 bases. Germline values: CDR1 MGHRA, CDR2 YSYEKL. After removal of 1 base from V and 0 bases from J, the junction contained 6 bases not matched to a gene. CDR3 length equals 18 residues. The CDR3, as DNA: TGCGCCAGCAGCCAAGGTCGGGGGGTCCTCTCTGGGGCCAACGTCCTGACTTTC. It encodes CASSQGRGVLSGANVLTF.

The sample holds a few counts of this clone. The rearrangement uses TRBV9 and TRBJ2-1, with 8 nucleotides matching TRBD1. V was pared by 0 bases and J by 4 bases, with 9 bases of the junction left unmatched. The CDR3 has 17 amino acids. CDR1 and CDR2 from the germline V gene are SGDLS and YYNGEE. CDR3 in DNA: TGTGCCAGCAGCGTAGCTGACAGGGGCGAAAGATACAATGAGCAGTTCTTC. It is translated as CASSVADRGERYNEQFF.

This clone was counted a few times. The V call is TRBV25-1, the J call TRBJ1-6, with D hard to call. Trimming took 6 bases from V and 9 from J, leaving 9 bases between them. The CDR3 is made up of 12 amino acids. Germline V gene sequence: CDR1 MGHDK, CDR2 SYGVNS. The CDR3 loop reads CASSTLASPLHF. The CDR3 DNA reads TGTGCCAGCAGCACTTTGGCTTCACCCCTCCACTTT.

This clone appeared a few times. The chain uses TRBV29-1 and TRBJ1-5, with 7 bases aligning to TRBD1. The junction had 5 bases not matched to a gene; V was cut back by 4 bases and J by 11 bases. CDR3 size: 11 residues. CDR1 is SQVTM, CDR2 ANQGSEA, per germline. This chain's CDR3 is CSVVGGQSQHF. In nucleotides, the CDR3 is TGCAGCGTTGTGGGGGGACAGTCCCAGCATTTT.

J is TRBJ2-7 and V is TRBV7-9; 7 nucleotides match TRBD1. This CDR3 has 16 residues. From germline, CDR1 is SEHNR and CDR2 FQNEAQ (reference sequence). Unmatched junction bases numbered 12, after V lost 6 bases and J lost 1 base. As DNA, the CDR3 is TGTGCCAGCAGTCAAACCGGGACAGCGCTATCCTACGAGCAGTACTTC. This translates into CASSQTGTALSYEQYF. Variable domain in full (rest from reference TRBV7-9 and TRBJ2-7): DTGVSQNPRHKITKRGQNVTFRCDPISEHNRLYWYRQTLGQGPEFLTYFQNEAQLEKSRLLSDRFSAERPKGSFSTLEIQRTEQGDSAMYLCASSQTGTALSYEQYFGPGTRLTVT.

For this clone: In this CDR3 the conserved last residue, phenylalanine or tryptophan, is missing, so a read error is likely. The rearrangement joins TRBV5-1 to TRBJ2-7; TRBD1 aligns across 9 bases. The CDR3 covers 14 residues. The V segment lost 3 bases and the J segment 1 base; nucleotides outside the gene matches: 2. Germline V gives CDR1 SGHRS, CDR2 YFSETQ. The CDR3: CASSWTGASYEQYS. DNA of the CDR3: TGCGCCAGCAGCTGGACAGGGGCTTCCTACGAGCAGTACTCC.

This clone has a handful of counts. The chain is built from TRBV6-5 and TRBJ2-7; possible D gene TRBD2, 7 bases. V dropped 2 bases and J dropped 2 bases, with 13 bases sitting between them. This CDR3 has 15 residues. Germline-derived CDR1 and CDR2 are MNHEY and SVGAGI. Written as DNA, the CDR3 is TGTGCCAGCAGTTACGAGGGGGGGTTAACCTACGAGCAGTACTTC. Translating gives CASSYEGGLTYEQYF.